Listed here are 20 T cell receptor beta chains from one sample, sequenced in a study of pediatric ulcerative colitis. The assay was immunoSEQ multiplex PCR, and TCRdb's table has in-frame clones only and misses some. In the table there are some 37,000 clones, approximately 73% of which are singletons. Rectal tissue came from one to two pinch biopsies taken at colonoscopy. What was sequenced was gut tissue. These receptors all stem from a boy aged 5-17 years with moderate ulcerative colitis.

The chain has TRBV28 and TRBJ2-2; D remains unclear. CDR1 is MDHEN and CDR2 is SYDVKM in the germline V gene. V was pared by 11 bases and J by 1 base, with 11 bases between. The CDR3 spans 13 residues. The CDR3 is CASSAVNTGELFF. DNA for the CDR3: TGTGCCTCTTCGGCGGTGAACACCGGGGAGCTGTTTTTT.

The genes are TRBV4-1 and TRBJ2-7; D might be TRBD1 (6 bases). The CDR3 covers 13 residues. Germline V gene sequence: CDR1 MGHRA, CDR2 YSYEKL. The V gene lost 4 bases and the J gene lost 1 base, with 8 bases spanning the gap. The CDR3 here is CASSRDKSYEQYF. The CDR3 nucleotides are TGCGCCAGCAGCCGGGACAAATCCTACGAGCAGTACTTC.

The V and J genes are TRBV28 and TRBJ1-4, with D perhaps TRBD1 (6 bases). The CDR3 contains 13 residues. Trimming removed 6 bases from V and 8 bases from J, with 13 bases in between. Germline V lookup: CDR1 MDHEN, CDR2 SYDVKM. The CDR3 coding sequence is TGTGCCAGCAGACAGGGTCTTTGGGAAAAACTGTTTTTT. Amino acid sequence: CASRQGLWEKLFF.

V usage is TRBV28 and J usage is TRBJ1-1, with 12 bases matching TRBD1. Unmatched junction bases numbered 16, after V lost 4 bases and J lost 10 bases. The CDR3 spans 17 residues. CDR1 MDHEN and CDR2 SYDVKM come from the germline V gene. The CDR3 DNA sequence: TGTGCCAGCAGTTCATCGGGGACAGGGGGCGTTCGACTGGGAGCTTTCTTT. This gives the protein CASSSSGTGGVRLGAFF.

J is TRBJ1-5 and V is TRBV29-1, with unresolved D. Trimming removed 1 base at V and 7 bases at J, with 11 bases between. CDR3 length: 13 amino acids. CDR1 is SQVTM and CDR2 is ANQGSEA in the germline V gene. CDR3 protein: CSVEVEARQPQHF. CDR3 DNA: TGCAGCGTTGAAGTTGAGGCCCGCCAGCCCCAGCATTTT.

The CDR3 bases are TGTGCCAGCAGCTACACTCGGACTAGCGGGGGGACCTACAATGAGCAGTTCTTC. Protein sequence: CASSYTRTSGGTYNEQFF. The chain is built from TRBV13 and TRBJ2-1; TRBD2 agrees at 14 bases. The CDR3 has 18 amino acids. Germline CDR1 is PRHDT and CDR2 is FYEKMQ (reference sequence). Losses at the gene ends were 4 bases for V and 2 bases for J; bases not matched to a gene: 7. Using reference TRBV13 and TRBJ2-1 for the parts outside the CDR3, the full variable domain is AAGVIQSPRHLIKEKRETATLKCYPIPRHDTVYWYQQGPGQDPQFLISFYEKMQSDKGSIPDRFSAQQFSDYHSELNMSSLELGDSALYFCASSYTRTSGGTYNEQFFGPGTRLTVL.

The chain employs TRBV4-1 and TRBJ2-3; 14 nucleotides line up with TRBD2. Germline values: CDR1 MGHRA, CDR2 YSYEKL. CDR3 length equals 19 residues. Trimming took 4 bases from V and 4 from J; bases not matched to a gene: 13. As DNA, the CDR3 is TGCGCCAGCAGCCGGGGACTAGCGGGAGTCGAGTCTCAGTCAGATACGCAGTATTTT. This sequence encodes CASSRGLAGVESQSDTQYF.

This clone was counted once. This chain uses TRBV19 with TRBJ2-1; no definite D call. V was pared by 4 bases and J by 2 bases, with 9 bases between. This CDR3 is 14 amino acids long. CDR1 is LNHDA, CDR2 SQIVND, per germline (reference sequence). Here the CDR3 reads CASSRQMTYNEQFF. CDR3 DNA sequence: TGTGCCAGTAGTAGGCAGATGACCTACAATGAGCAGTTCTTC. The whole variable domain, remainder taken from reference TRBV19 and TRBJ2-1, is DGGITQSPKYLFRKEGQNVTLSCEQNLNHDAMYWYRQDPGQGLRLIYYSQIVNDFQKGDIAEGYSVSREKKESFPLTVTSAQKNPTAFYLCASSRQMTYNEQFFGPGTRLTVL.

The table lists this clone with a few counts. V usage is TRBV13 and J usage is TRBJ1-5; D gene unclear. Germline assignment: CDR1 PRHDT and CDR2 FYEKMQ (reference sequence). V lost 3 bases to trimming and J lost 5 bases, with 11 bases between them. There are 14 residues in the CDR3. CDR3 DNA: TGTGCCAGCAGCTTGGGCCGGGGTGATCAGCCCCAGCATTTT. Translating it yields CASSLGRGDQPQHF.

This sequence joins TRBV7-2 and TRBJ1-5; 7 bases match TRBD1. Germline V gene lookup returns CDR1 SGHTA and CDR2 FQGNSA. This CDR3 has 13 amino acids. The J segment lost 5 bases and the V segment lost 2 bases, leaving 0 bases of the junction unmatched. Here the CDR3 reads CASSLTGDQPQHF. The CDR3 DNA follows: TGTGCCAGCAGCTTAACAGGGGATCAGCCCCAGCATTTT.

This clone has a handful of counts. The CDR3 nucleotides are TGTGCCAGCAGACGAAGAACACTAGCGGGGGCCGGCACAGATACGCAGTATTTT. Encoded protein: CASRRRTLAGAGTDTQYF. The chain couples TRBV7-2 to TRBJ2-3, with 11 positions matching TRBD2. The CDR3 consists of 18 residues. Germline lookup yields CDR1 SGHTA and CDR2 FQGNSA. V was pared by 6 bases and J by 1 base, with 12 bases of the junction left unmatched.

The chain joins TRBV27 to TRBJ1-5; 10 positions match TRBD1. V was pared by 6 bases and J by 10 bases, with 15 bases of the junction left unmatched. This CDR3 spans 16 amino acids. Germline V gene sequence: CDR1 MNHEY, CDR2 SMNVEV (reference sequence). This CDR3 is CASSLRRGTGVEPQHF. DNA for the CDR3: TGTGCCAGCAGCCTAAGGCGGGGGACAGGGGTTGAACCCCAGCATTTT.

The chain is built from TRBV28 and TRBJ1-5; D not resolved. The CDR3 covers 17 residues. Germline CDR1 is MDHEN and CDR2 is SYDVKM. The V end was cut by 5 bases, the J end by 8 bases, with 25 bases between. DNA for the CDR3: TGTGCCAGCAGTCCATCGGATGGGTTGGGCTCGGTAGAGCCCCAGCATTTT. Protein: CASSPSDGLGSVEPQHF.

Concerning this clone: The junction and the germline gene differ at one end; a read error may be behind it. The chain recombines TRBV13 with TRBJ2-7; D perhaps matches TRBD2 (5 bases). Germline CDR1 and CDR2: PRHDT and FYEKMQ (reference sequence). This CDR3 region has 14 residues. The CDR3 region has the DNA TGTGCCAGCGGCTTTCTGGGAGTGCCCTACGAGCAGTACTTC. It yields the protein CASGFLGVPYEQYF.

This clone was recorded a few times. This chain connects TRBV10-3 to TRBJ2-1, with D unresolved. The CDR3 contains 16 residues. The germline gives CDR1 ENHRY, CDR2 SYGVKD. V was clipped by 10 bases and J by 8 bases, with 27 bases between them. The CDR3 DNA reads as TGTGCCACCCATCCGGAAAGGAGATTCGTGAAGGATGAGCAGTTCTTC. Translating gives CATHPERRFVKDEQFF.

The chain uses TRBV6-1 and TRBJ2-3, with D maybe TRBD2 (6 bases). The CDR3 runs 14 residues. V lost 2 bases and J lost 6, with 12 bases in between. Germline V CDR1 and CDR2: MNHNS, SASEGT. CDR3 amino acids: CASSEPGRKDTQYF. The DNA for the CDR3 is TGTGCCAGCAGTGAACCCGGGAGAAAGGATACGCAGTATTTT.

The CDR3 protein is CASTGTSSGANVLTF. The CDR3 DNA reads TGTGCCAGCACAGGGACATCCTCTGGGGCCAACGTCCTGACTTTC. This chain uses TRBV2 with TRBJ2-6, with D perhaps TRBD1 (6 bases). Trimming left V 7 bases short and J 0 bases short, with 10 bases between. This CDR3 region has 15 residues. The V gene's germline CDR1 is SNHLY and CDR2 FYNNEI. Together with reference TRBV2 and TRBJ2-6, the CDR3 gives the full variable domain: EPEVTQTPSHQVTQMGQEVILRCVPISNHLYFYWYRQILGQKVEFLVSFYNNEISEKSEIFDDQFSVERPDGSNFTLKIRSTKLEDSAMYFCASTGTSSGANVLTFGAGSRLTVL.

The chain has TRBV6-5 and TRBJ1-3; D possibly corresponds to TRBD1 (6 bases). V lost 0 bases and J lost 4, with 13 bases in between. CDR1 is MNHEY and CDR2 is SVGAGI in the germline V gene. The CDR3 is 16 amino acids. CDR3 sequence reads: CASSYSGGLGGNTIYF. For the CDR3, the DNA is TGTGCCAGCAGTTACTCGGGGGGGCTAGGAGGAAACACCATATATTTT.

CDR3 residues: CASSRTPSGTIPDTQYF. The CDR3, as DNA: TGTGCCAGCAGCCGAACCCCTAGCGGGACAATCCCAGATACGCAGTATTTT. V and J are TRBV2 and TRBJ2-3, with 9 bases identical to TRBD2. The length of the CDR3 is 17 residues. Germline V gene lookup returns CDR1 SNHLY and CDR2 FYNNEI. The V segment lost 6 bases and the J segment 4 bases; nucleotides outside the gene matches: 14. Variable domain in full (rest from reference TRBV2 and TRBJ2-3): EPEVTQTPSHQVTQMGQEVILRCVPISNHLYFYWYRQILGQKVEFLVSFYNNEISEKSEIFDDQFSVERPDGSNFTLKIRSTKLEDSAMYFCASSRTPSGTIPDTQYFGPGTRLTVL.

The rearrangement joins TRBV28 to TRBJ1-6, with D unresolved. CDR3 size: 15 residues. The V gene lost 6 bases and the J gene lost 8 bases, with 17 bases spanning the gap. Per the germline V gene, CDR1 is MDHEN and CDR2 is SYDVKM. The CDR3 protein is CASSRPLSSYSPLHF. The CDR3 DNA reads TGTGCCAGCAGCCGCCCCTTAAGTTCTTATTCACCCCTCCACTTT.